What follows is one TCR beta chain and its context. This clonotype was observed at least ten times. The antigen this receptor binds is unknown. No much larger clone is present one base from it, and per-base qualities are unavailable. Library construction relied on RT-PCR. Sequencing instrument: Illumina MiSeq. TCRdb redid the processing of the public reads, applying fastp at Q25 and MiXCR, and retained in-frame beta chains. Rows matching on CDR3 protein sequence are summarized as one entry with the most common DNA and genes. In all, the sample holds more than 550,000 distinct CDR3 sequences, and 11% to 15% of those were seen once. 3.6% of the sample comes from the top ten. This specimen belongs to a study (dated by TCRdb to the mid-2010s). V loses 8 bases, J loses 8 bases, and the germline ends lie 6 bases apart. From the cysteine through the phenylalanine, the CDR3 covers 8 amino acids. The only DNA kept is the CDR3, 24 bases in frame from the first base. CDR1 SQVTM and CDR2 ANQGSEA are derived from the germline V gene.

The chain uses TRBV29-1 and TRBJ1-2; the D gene cannot be resolved reliably. This sequence originates from a female donor in good health, serving as a healthy control. What was sequenced was memory CD4+ T cells from blood. The nucleotide sequence reads as follows: TGCAGCTGCGAAGGCTACACCTTC. The translation is CSCEGYTF.